Reported below is one T cell receptor beta chain. Its antigen is unknown. The record has no base qualities; no much larger clone is one base away. The data originate from a study of blood T cell repertoires in COVID-19 (dated by TCRdb to between 2020 and 2021). The study in broad terms: The collaborator samples originated in the United States, Italy and Spain and spanned the acute and convalescent phases of COVID-19. The repertoires were released in a freely available public database intended as a resource for research on the immune response to SARS-CoV-2. The sample metadata nearly always contained a de-identified subject ID, COVID-19 status, age in years and sex. The prospective study material was composed of cDNA or gDNA derived from T cells, B-cell-depleted T cells, or PBMCs. The dataset comprised deeply sampled blood TCRbeta repertoires from subjects exposed to, actively infected with, or recovered from COVID-19. Where HLA class I and class II types were available, the types were taken from metadata supplied by the sample provider, not from assay-based typing. Samples were obtained from the ongoing ImmuneRACE study (first 160 participants) and from 1,254 subjects provided by 6 global collaborators. The full study reports these points: The quantity of clinical and demographic metadata differed by source and by participant and was supplied without curation.

Whole blood was collected in K2EDTA tubes by collaborating institutions according to the institutions' own protocols. Collaborator samples were shipped for TCRbeta analysis as frozen whole blood, isolated PBMCs, or DNA extracted from either sample type. CDR1 and CDR2 were assigned from the germline V gene as MNHEY and SVGEGT. Trimmed from V: 2 bases; trimmed from J: 1 base; junction bases lacking a gene match: 11. Including the terminal cysteine and phenylalanine, the CDR3 comprises 18 residues. The retained sequence is limited to the CDR3, 54 bases, with the frame set at the first base. The immunoSEQ Assay, a bias-controlled multiplex PCR, was used to amplify TCRbeta CDR3 regions from genomic DNA. Turning to the authors' computational methods: Within the assay, amplification of reference gene primers was used to estimate how many nucleated cells each sample contained. To quantify the absolute abundance of each unique TCRbeta CDR3 rearrangement, sequence reads were collapsed and filtered. For each sample, productive Simpson clonality was calculated as the square root of Simpson's diversity index over productive rearrangements. The table comes from immuneACCESS by way of TCRdb, which keeps in-frame sequences with V and J called. Part of the clones is missing from these tables; in studies checked, under half for an unresolved V gene and the rest for unknown reasons. V, J and clone size are taken as reported in that table, and D and trimming were inferred from the DNA itself. The sample table records about 670,000 clones; 75% to 90% of these occur just once. Under 0.3% of the sample comes from the top ten.

Sample: peripheral blood. The V and J segments used are TRBV6-2 or TRBV6-3 and TRBJ1-5; the central 7 bases match TRBD1. The receptor was derived from a young woman with acute or convalescent COVID-19. In nucleotides, the sequence is TGTGCCAGCAGTTACACGTTGACGGCAGGGGGAAGCAATCAGCCCCAGCATTTT. Its protein product is CASSYTLTAGGSNQPQHF.